The 13 T cell receptor beta chains given below trace back to one sample, sequenced in a study of cytomegalovirus exposure and HLA in healthy donors. PCR was performed using 60 Vbeta and 13 Jbeta primers. Assay: immunoSEQ multiplex PCR; the TCRdb copy retains only in-frame clones and omits some. In all, the sample yields about 76,000 clones. The sequenced sample consisted of PBMCs. Receptors were obtained from a woman aged 40 to 50 in good health and CMV-seropositive.

This rearrangement joins TRBV4-2 to TRBJ1-5, with 7 bases matching TRBD1. This CDR3 spans 15 amino acids. The trim removed 0 bases at V and 4 bases at J, leaving 3 bases unmatched. Germline assignment: CDR1 LGHNA and CDR2 YNFKEQ. The CDR3: CASSQDGQANQPQHF. For the CDR3, the DNA is TGTGCCAGCAGCCAAGACGGACAGGCAAATCAGCCCCAGCATTTT.

This chain connects TRBV6-1 to TRBJ1-5; no definite D call. The CDR3 consists of 14 residues. V was clipped by 4 bases and J by 1 base, with 8 bases between them. CDR1 and CDR2 (germline): MNHNS, SASEGT. CDR3 in DNA: TGTGCCAGCAGTGGTCCCGGGAGCAATCAGCCCCAGCATTTT. It is translated as CASSGPGSNQPQHF.

The chain combines TRBV5-1 with TRBJ1-1, with a possible D match to TRBD1 (6 bases). The germline CDR1 and CDR2 sequences are SGHRS and YFSETQ. V gave up 1 base and J gave up 4 bases, with 11 bases separating them. The CDR3 contains 14 residues. CDR3 in DNA: TGCGCCAGCAGCTTGACAGGGAGGGGCACTGAAGCTTTCTTT. This gives the protein CASSLTGRGTEAFF.

The J gene is TRBJ1-1, the V gene TRBV10-3, with 7 bases aligning to TRBD1. J was trimmed by 5 bases and V by 2 bases; bases with no gene match: 5. CDR3 size: 14 residues. CDR1 is ENHRY and CDR2 is SYGVKD in the germline V gene. CDR3 in amino acids: CAISEQQGRTEAFF. The CDR3 DNA reads TGTGCCATCAGTGAGCAACAGGGGAGGACTGAAGCTTTCTTT.

V usage is TRBV6-4 and J usage is TRBJ1-2; D is unclear. There are 14 residues in the CDR3. Trimming removed 0 bases at V and 2 bases at J, with 7 bases between. CDR1 MRHNA and CDR2 SNTAGT come from the germline V gene. CDR3 nucleotides: TGTGCCAGCAGTGACTCCCGGAGAAACTATGGCTACACCTTC. Encoded protein: CASSDSRRNYGYTF.

DNA for the CDR3: TGCGCCAGCAGTGAGCCCCGGGACAGGGGGAACACTGAAGCTTTCTTT. This translates into CASSEPRDRGNTEAFF. The V gene is TRBV10-2, the J gene TRBJ1-1; 10 bases fit TRBD1. The CDR3 contains 16 residues. Germline lookup yields CDR1 WSHSY and CDR2 SAAADI. With V trimmed by 2 bases and J by 1 base, 4 bases remained unmatched.

V is TRBV6-1 and J is TRBJ1-2; maybe TRBD1 (6 bases). CDR3 size: 15 residues. The germline gives CDR1 MNHNS, CDR2 SASEGT. The V gene lost 8 bases and the J gene lost 8 bases, with 24 bases spanning the gap. Written as DNA, the CDR3 is TGTGCCAGCGTGCGAACAGGGTTCCAAGGGGAAGGCTACACCTTC. Protein sequence: CASVRTGFQGEGYTF.

The rearrangement links TRBV15 to TRBJ2-1; 9 bases are a match to TRBD2. The V segment lost 0 bases and the J segment 8 bases; nucleotides outside the gene matches: 8. The germline CDR1 and CDR2 sequences are LNHNV and YYDKDF (reference sequence). The CDR3 consists of 16 residues. CDR3 DNA: TGTGCCACCAGCAGAGACTTTCTAGCGGGATTCGATGAGCAGTTCTTC. It codes for CATSRDFLAGFDEQFF.

V gene TRBV11-2 combines with J gene TRBJ2-5, with TRBD2 matching over 7 bases. The CDR3 consists of 16 residues. CDR1 and CDR2 from the germline V gene are SGHAT and FQNNGV. With V trimmed by 3 bases and J by 5 bases, 12 bases remained unmatched. CDR3 nucleotide sequence: TGTGCCAGCAGCTTCAAAAGCGGGACCCCTGGGGAGACCCAGTACTTC. Translated: CASSFKSGTPGETQYF.

The chain carries TRBV12-5 and TRBJ1-3; D unclear. The V gene's germline CDR1 is LGHNT and CDR2 FRNRAP. The V gene lost 8 bases and the J gene lost 0 bases, with 8 bases spanning the gap. CDR3 length equals 13 residues. DNA of the CDR3: TGTGCTAGTTCGGGTGCCTCTGGAAACACCATATATTTT. Translating it yields CASSGASGNTIYF.

This chain joins TRBV15 and TRBJ1-3; tentative D call: TRBD1 (6 bases). Germline V lookup: CDR1 LNHNV, CDR2 YYDKDF (reference sequence). V was cut by 4 bases and J by 0 bases, with 16 bases left in between. This CDR3 region has 17 residues. CDR3 in amino acids: CATSTGGTLTSGNTIYF. The CDR3 DNA follows: TGTGCCACCAGCACCGGTGGGACACTCACCTCTGGAAACACCATATATTTT.

The chain links TRBV12-5 to TRBJ2-7, with D possibly TRBD2 on 6 matching bases. The CDR3 is made up of 13 amino acids. Germline V gene lookup returns CDR1 LGHNT and CDR2 FRNRAP. V was cut by 6 bases and J by 6 bases, with 15 bases left in between. Here the CDR3 DNA reads TGTGCTAGTGGCGATACGACAGCGGGCGAGCAGTACTTC. Protein: CASGDTTAGEQYF.

V is TRBV19 and J is TRBJ2-1, with D maybe TRBD1 (6 bases). This CDR3 has 17 residues. Germline CDR1 LNHDA, CDR2 SQIVND (reference sequence). The V end lost 1 base, the J end lost 1 base, and 14 bases lay between the germline ends. DNA for the CDR3: TGTGCCAGTAGTATAGTTTCAGGGACACTGTCCTACAATGAGCAGTTCTTC. Amino acids: CASSIVSGTLSYNEQFF.